The source of this T cell receptor beta chain is a study of breast tumors, draining lymph nodes, adjacent tissues. TCRdb passed the multiplex PCR reads through MiXCR, listing each CDR3 protein once. The data contain about 270,000 distinct CDR3 sequences, 30% of them singletons. The lymph nodes were axillary draining lymph nodes from breast cancer patients. In this sample, this clonotype turned up many times. Antigen specificity is unknown. CDR1 SGHNT and CDR2 YYREEE come from the germline V gene (reference sequence). Trimming took off 0 bases at V and 0 bases at J, with 10 bases between the two ends. This CDR3 is 16 amino acids long. Points from the study as a whole: Compared with basal-like, luminal-like tumors shared significantly more repertoire with nontumor tissue. The data were judged consistent with most tumor T cells coming from lymph node and expanding in tumor. Compared with lymph nodes, tumors were less diverse; compared with nontumor tissue, more. Tumor T cell lymph node origin was a supported hypothesis, not proven.

The J gene is TRBJ1-3, the V gene TRBV5-4, with D uncertain. The receptor comes from a female donor with breast cancer. Some clones in this sample may be carry-over from other donors' samples. Source material: axillary lymph node tissue. The CDR3 bases are TGTGCCAGCAGCTTGGCTAGAGGTGCCTCTGGAAACACCATATATTTT. The encoded protein is CASSLARGASGNTIYF.